This entry lists 20 T cell receptor beta chains sequenced from one sample in a study of cytotoxic CD8 clonotypes in ibrutinib-treated CLL. Clones were sequenced by immunoSEQ multiplex PCR, and TCRdb holds only the in-frame ones, with some missing. This table holds some 150,000 clones, roughly 80% found once. Specimen: PBMCs, collected after 12 months of ibrutinib treatment. All receptors come from a human donor with chronic lymphocytic leukemia.

This chain links TRBV21-1 with TRBJ1-6. TRBV21-1 is a pseudogene locus. CDR3 length: 17 residues. CDR3 sequence (DNA): TGTGCCAGCAGCAAAGAGCGGGGTAGGGCCGACAATTCACCCCTCCACTTT. This codes for CASSKERGRADNSPLHF.

This rearrangement joins TRBV7-2 to TRBJ2-7; D not certain. This CDR3 comprises 15 residues. Trimming cost V 5 bases and J 2 bases, with 16 bases left between them. Germline assignment: CDR1 SGHTA and CDR2 FQGNSA. CDR3 sequence reads: CASSPRMGLTYEQYF. The DNA of the CDR3 is TGTGCCAGCAGCCCCCGCATGGGCTTGACCTACGAGCAGTACTTC.

Here the CDR3 DNA reads TGTGCCAGCAGGTCCCAGAACGAGCAGTACTTC. Protein sequence: CASRSQNEQYF. The rearrangement links TRBV25-1 to TRBJ2-7; D gene uncertain. The germline CDR1 and CDR2 sequences are MGHDK and SYGVNS. This CDR3 contains 11 residues. V dropped 6 bases and J dropped 5 bases, with 8 bases sitting between them.

The V call is TRBV28, the J call TRBJ2-3; 8 bases line up with TRBD2. After removal of 6 bases from V and 3 bases from J, the junction contained 8 bases not matched to a gene. From germline, CDR1 is MDHEN and CDR2 SYDVKM. This CDR3 is built from 15 residues. CDR3 residues: CASSVAGLVTDTQYF. CDR3 DNA: TGTGCCAGCAGCGTCGCGGGACTAGTGACAGATACGCAGTATTTT. Complete variable domain (other parts from reference TRBV28 and TRBJ2-3): DVKVTQSSRYLVKRTGEKVFLECVQDMDHENMFWYRQDPGLGLRLIYFSYDVKMKEKGDIPEGYSVSREKKERFSLILESASTNQTSMYLCASSVAGLVTDTQYFGPGTRLTVL.

The V call is TRBV28, the J call TRBJ2-1; TRBD2 agrees at 13 bases. This CDR3 region has 16 residues. With 6 bases clipped from V and 2 bases from J, the junction kept 4 bases outside the gene matches. CDR1 and CDR2 (germline): MDHEN, SYDVKM. CDR3 sequence (DNA): TGTGCCAGCAGCACTAGCGGGGGGGTCACCTACAATGAGCAGTTCTTC. Its protein is CASSTSGGVTYNEQFF.

The V gene is TRBV18, the J gene TRBJ1-6; D gene ambiguous. This CDR3 spans 12 amino acids. Germline assignment: CDR1 KGHSH and CDR2 LQKENI. The germline V and J ends were trimmed by 5 bases and 7 bases, with 6 bases remaining between them. CDR3 sequence reads: CASSTMNSPLHF. DNA for the CDR3: TGTGCCAGCTCAACAATGAATTCACCCCTCCACTTT.

The CDR3 DNA is TGCAGTGCCACGGAACAAGGGGAGCTGTTTTTT. It yields the protein CSATEQGELFF. This chain uses TRBV20-1 with TRBJ2-2, with D unresolved. This CDR3 comprises 11 residues. Germline V gene sequence: CDR1 DFQATT, CDR2 SNEGSKA (reference sequence). The ends were cut back, 6 bases at V and 8 bases at J, with 10 bases in the middle.

This clone was detected only once. The CDR3 is CASSDGTSGTYEQYF. The CDR3 DNA sequence: TGTGCCAGCAGCGATGGGACTAGCGGAACCTACGAGCAGTACTTC. The chain joins TRBV2 to TRBJ2-7, with 11 bases lining up with TRBD2. Germline trimming cut 6 bases from V and 2 bases from J; bases unmatched to any gene: 6. The germline CDR1 and CDR2 sequences are SNHLY and FYNNEI. CDR3 length: 15 residues.

The CDR3 DNA sequence: TGTGCCAGCAGCCCTGGACGGTACTACGAGCAGTACTTC. Its protein is CASSPGRYYEQYF. This sequence joins TRBV14 and TRBJ2-7; no definite D call. V lost 4 bases and J 3 bases, leaving 10 bases between the germline ends. Germline CDR1 SGHDN, CDR2 FVKESK. The CDR3 loop spans 13 amino acids.

The V and J genes are TRBV4-1 and TRBJ2-2; tentatively, D is TRBD1 (5 bases). V was cut by 0 bases and J by 4 bases, with 18 bases left in between. CDR3 length: 18 residues. The V gene's germline CDR1 is MGHRA and CDR2 YSYEKL. CDR3 coding DNA: TGCGCCAGCAGCCAAGATATGTTTGCGACAGCCACCACCGGGGAGCTGTTTTTT. Amino acid sequence: CASSQDMFATATTGELFF.

This clone is a singleton in its sample. This chain uses TRBV9 with TRBJ1-1; no reliable D call. V lost 1 base, J lost 4 bases, and 14 bases lay in between. Per the germline V gene, CDR1 is SGDLS and CDR2 is YYNGEE. This CDR3 has 15 amino acids. This CDR3 is CASSVLPGEGTEAFF. CDR3 in DNA: TGTGCCAGCAGCGTACTGCCGGGCGAGGGCACTGAAGCTTTCTTT. The full variable domain, in which reference TRBV9 and TRBJ1-1 provide the parts outside the CDR3, is DSGVTQTPKHLITATGQRVTLRCSPRSGDLSVYWYQQSLDQGLQFLIQYYNGEERAKGNILERFSAQQFPDLHSELNLSSLELGDSALYFCASSVLPGEGTEAFFGQGTRLTVV.

A few counts support this clone. The J gene is TRBJ1-4, the V gene TRBV27; tentatively, D is TRBD1 (6 bases). The germline V gene has CDR1 MNHEY and CDR2 SMNVEV (reference sequence). CDR3 length: 15 residues. Deletions cut 3 bases from V and 7 bases from J, with 15 bases between. The DNA for the CDR3 is TGTGCCAGCAGTTTGGAGTTCAGGGGAGGTGAAAAACTGTTTTTT. Its translation: CASSLEFRGGEKLFF.

The chain links TRBV14 to TRBJ2-7, with 7 nucleotides matching TRBD1. The V gene's germline CDR1 is SGHDN and CDR2 FVKESK. The CDR3 extends over 18 amino acids. With V trimmed by 1 base and J by 5 bases, 17 bases remained unmatched. For the CDR3, the DNA is TGTGCCAGCAGCCAAGTCCGCCCTACTCGACAGGGATGGGACGAGCAGTACTTC. It yields the protein CASSQVRPTRQGWDEQYF.

V is TRBV6-6 and J is TRBJ2-7; 7 bases line up with TRBD2. With V trimmed by 6 bases and J by 6 bases, 14 bases remained unmatched. The length of the CDR3 is 15 residues. Germline V lookup: CDR1 MNHNY, CDR2 SVGAGI (reference sequence). CDR3 in DNA: TGTGCCAGCAGCCTGGTAATGGGAGGGCTGGGCGAGCAGTACTTC. Its protein product is CASSLVMGGLGEQYF.

There are a few counts of this clone. The same CDR3 is also encoded by other DNA sequences in this sample. In DNA, the CDR3 is TGTGCCAGCAGTTCCTACTACGAGCAGTACTTC. Residues: CASSSYYEQYF. The J gene is TRBJ2-7, the V gene TRBV28; D remains unclear. The CDR3 length is 11 residues. Trimming pared 4 bases from V and 3 bases from J, leaving 4 bases between. Germline assignment: CDR1 MDHEN and CDR2 SYDVKM.

V is TRBV2 and J is TRBJ2-7; a weak D match, TRBD1 (6 bases). The germline V and J ends were trimmed by 6 bases and 2 bases, with 17 bases remaining between them. Germline V lookup: CDR1 SNHLY, CDR2 FYNNEI. The CDR3 consists of 15 residues. The CDR3 DNA follows: TGTGCCAGCAGCCCCCTTACAGGGAACCCCTACGAGCAGTACTTC. Its translation is CASSPLTGNPYEQYF. The whole variable domain, remainder taken from reference TRBV2 and TRBJ2-7, is EPEVTQTPSHQVTQMGQEVILRCVPISNHLYFYWYRQILGQKVEFLVSFYNNEISEKSEIFDDQFSVERPDGSNFTLKIRSTKLEDSAMYFCASSPLTGNPYEQYFGPGTRLTVT.

This sequence joins TRBV27 and TRBJ2-3; D call uncertain. V lost 0 bases and J 2 bases, leaving 6 bases between the germline ends. The CDR3 runs to 14 residues. Germline V gene sequence: CDR1 MNHEY, CDR2 SMNVEV (reference sequence). CDR3 in amino acids: CASSLSRHTDTQYF. For the CDR3, the DNA is TGTGCCAGCAGTTTATCTCGCCACACAGATACGCAGTATTTT.

A single count supports this clone. The V gene is TRBV29-1, the J gene TRBJ1-1; TRBD1 is a possible D gene (5 bases). Germline V gene sequence: CDR1 SQVTM, CDR2 ANQGSEA. CDR3 length equals 12 residues. Trimming cost V 7 bases and J 5 bases, with 14 bases left between them. The CDR3 sequence: CSAPDQGTEAFF. CDR3 DNA sequence: TGCAGCGCCCCGGATCAGGGAACTGAAGCTTTCTTT.

The chain employs TRBV6-6 and TRBJ2-1; 10 bases are shared with TRBD1. Per germline, CDR1 MNHNY and CDR2 SVGAGI (reference sequence). V trimming: 6 bases; J trimming: 6 bases; junction bases outside the gene matches: 5. The length of the CDR3 is 14 residues. CDR3 bases: TGTGCCAGCAGCGACAGGGGGCAGAGCAATGAGCAGTTCTTC. Encoded protein: CASSDRGQSNEQFF.

Ten or more counts support this clone. The chain couples TRBV5-1 to TRBJ1-1; the D is unclear. V was pared by 0 bases and J by 4 bases, with 10 bases between. From germline, CDR1 is SGHRS and CDR2 YFSETQ. The CDR3 runs to 14 residues. The CDR3 sequence: CASSLGPGSTEAFF. CDR3 in DNA: TGCGCCAGCAGCTTGGGGCCGGGATCCACTGAAGCTTTCTTT.